The T cell receptor beta chain under discussion was sequenced for a study of T cell responses to AZD1222 COVID-19 vaccine. Overall study results and limits: Spike-specific TCR repertoires showed rising breadth and depth after two AZD1222 doses.

To note about this clone: Its specificity is not known.

The CDR3 is 17 residues long. The germline CDR1 and CDR2 sequences are MRHNA and SNTAGT. The germline V and J ends were trimmed by 0 bases and 7 bases, with 18 bases remaining between them. Only in-frame clones appear in the TCRdb table, and some are missing; sequencing was by immunoSEQ multiplex PCR. The sample carries approximately 120,000 clones, roughly 91% recorded once. Sequencing used peripheral blood, obtained on day 0 of MenACWY control vaccination. The genes are TRBV6-4 and TRBJ1-4; D unclear. The clonotype was recovered from an adult in good health. Written as DNA, the CDR3 is TGTGCCAGCAGTGACTCTCATCACGGAGTACGATCTGAAAAACTGTTTTTT. Amino acids: CASSDSHHGVRSEKLFF.